This T cell receptor beta chain originates from a study of identical twins. Broader study findings: Part of the zero-insertion signal could reflect confounding by invariant MAIT and iNKT cells. High-abundance cord blood beta clonotypes had fewer insertions; memory repertoires showed none.

Ten or more counts support this clonotype. The antigen is unknown. TCRdb redid the calling of the 5' RACE reads with MiXCR, one entry per CDR3 protein. The sample lists 200,000 to 250,000 distinct CDR3 sequences; 7.5% were seen once. The CDR3 spans 17 residues. CDR1 SQVTM and CDR2 ANQGSEA come from the germline V gene. V lost 6 bases to trimming and J lost 6 bases; unmatched junction nucleotides: 13. Healthy Caucasians alone served as donors. These sequences were also reported in another study, on yellow fever vaccine responses in identical twins.

The receptor was derived from a woman under 30 in good health. This chain links TRBV29-1 with TRBJ2-1, with 14 positions matching TRBD2. Sequencing was performed on memory (CD45RO+) T cells sorted from blood. The CDR3 coding sequence is TGCAGCGTAAGGAGGGGACTAGCGGGAGTTCAGAGCAATGAGCAGTTCTTC. Translation: CSVRRGLAGVQSNEQFF.